This T cell receptor (beta chain) was retrieved from a study of blood T cells in healthy people across ages. The study, taken as a whole, reports: Observed TCR beta diversity per million T cells went down as age went up. This fall followed a roughly linear course with age. Long-lived and aged donors differed, with more naive CD4+ cells and higher diversity in the long-lived.

Roughly 10 milliliters of peripheral blood were drawn from each donor into EDTA-treated tubes. The second PCR ran about 6 to 11 cycles with a sample-barcoded 5' primer and J-beta primers. TCRdb redid the calling of the 5' RACE reads with MiXCR, one entry per CDR3 protein. The sample carries 800,000 to 950,000 distinct CDR3 sequences, 35% to 40% recorded once. V lost 3 bases and J 14 bases, leaving 15 bases between the germline ends. The CDR3 extends over 12 amino acids. A word on this clonotype: The antigen remains unidentified.

The TCR was taken from a man aged 18 to 30 in good health. This chain links TRBV12-3 or TRBV12-4 with TRBJ2-3; no firm D call. Sequences were obtained from blood. CDR3 in amino acids: CASSFGEYRWYF. CDR3 nucleotide sequence: TGTGCCAGCAGTTTCGGCGAATATAGGTGGTATTTT.